This entry lists 4 T cell receptor beta chains sequenced from one sample in a study of blood T cell repertoires in COVID-19. Repertoires were generated with immunoSEQ multiplex PCR, while TCRdb's copy carries only in-frame clones and drops some. The sample holds 200,000 to 250,000 clones, about 89% seen once. Specimen: peripheral blood. All receptors derive from a man in his sixties who had recovered from COVID-19.

The V and J genes are TRBV3-1 (or the pseudogene TRBV3-2) and TRBJ1-1; D is uncertain. The CDR3 is 13 amino acids. V was clipped by 5 bases and J by 4 bases, with 11 bases between them. The germline gives CDR1 LGHDT, CDR2 YNNKEL (reference sequence). The CDR3 coding sequence is TGTGCCAGCAGCGTACAGTCCGGCACTGAAGCTTTCTTT. This translates into CASSVQSGTEAFF.

V gene TRBV6-5 combines with J gene TRBJ2-6; D possibly corresponds to TRBD1 (6 bases). The CDR3 spans 15 residues. V dropped 10 bases and J dropped 0 bases, with 13 bases sitting between them. CDR1 is MNHEY and CDR2 is SVGAGI in the germline V gene. CDR3 residues: CAIGGSSSGANVLTF. As DNA, the CDR3 is TGTGCCATAGGGGGAAGTAGCTCTGGGGCCAACGTCCTGACTTTC.

The chain couples TRBV15 to TRBJ1-6; a weak D match, TRBD1 (6 bases). This CDR3 has 16 amino acids. The germline V gene encodes CDR1 LNHNV and CDR2 YYDKDF (reference sequence). V was clipped by 0 bases and J by 7 bases, with 13 bases between them. The DNA of the CDR3 is TGTGCCACCAGCAGAGATCAAACAGGGTGGAATTCACCCCTCCACTTT. Its protein product is CATSRDQTGWNSPLHF.

This chain links TRBV30 with TRBJ1-2, with a possible D match to TRBD1 (5 bases). Germline V lookup: CDR1 GTSNPN, CDR2 SVGIG (reference sequence). Trimming shortened V by 7 bases and J by 4 bases, and 16 bases separated the two germline ends. The CDR3 extends over 13 amino acids. CDR3 DNA: TGTGCCTCCACCCCTGGGGGAGGCTATGGCTACACCTTC. The encoded protein is CASTPGGGYGYTF.